The TCR beta chain under discussion was sequenced for a study of neoadjuvant nivolumab and ipilimumab in lung cancer. To note about this clone: The antigen remains unidentified.

The CDR3 runs 17 residues. Germline CDR1 SGHNT, CDR2 YYREEE (reference sequence). The V gene end was trimmed by 0 bases and the J gene end by 7 bases; junction bases not matched to a gene: 11. Study-level findings and limits: TCR richness and clonality were higher in tumors than adjacent uninvolved lung. Resected-tumor TCR richness correlated positively with pretherapy blood richness.

Only in-frame clones appear in the TCRdb table, and some are missing; sequencing was by immunoSEQ multiplex PCR. The table shows tens of thousands of clones, with 75% to 90% occurring only once. This specimen consisted of peripheral blood, obtained before neoadjuvant nivolumab, alone or with ipilimumab. V is TRBV5-4 and J is TRBJ2-1; 9 bases are shared with TRBD2. The clonotype was recovered from an adult with non-small cell lung cancer. Here the CDR3 DNA reads TGTGCCAGCAGCTTGGCCCGCGGCGCGGGGGGGCCTAATGAGCAGTTCTTC. Translated, it gives CASSLARGAGGPNEQFF.